This TCR beta chain was sequenced in a study of Ad26.COV2.S vaccination and SARS-CoV-2 variants (dated by TCRdb to the early 2020s). Regarding the complete study: Vaccine-arm donors came from COV1001, a multicentre, randomized, double-blind, placebo-controlled phase I-IIa trial of Ad26.COV2.S in healthy adults. Trial participants were randomized into five groups of five: low-dose or high-dose Ad26.COV2.S given once or twice, or placebo on both occasions. The specificity and breadth of SARS-CoV-2-reactive T cell receptors after Ad26.COV2.S vaccination were assessed by TCRbeta repertoire sequencing. Dosing of Ad26.COV2.S was intramuscular, at either 5x10^10 or 1x10^11 viral particles, delivered as one shot or as two shots spaced 56 days apart. The TCR-sequenced set comprised around 32 samples: around 20 Ad26.COV2.S vaccine recipients, 5 placebo recipients and 8 SARS-CoV-2 convalescent individuals. Throughout the experiments and outcome assessment, investigators stayed blinded to trial group allocation.

Broader findings and caveats from the paper: Vaccine and placebo recipients had similar non-spike TCR breadth, a finding consistent with the vaccine containing only spike. The study lacked the statistical power to compare responses across vaccine doses or regimens. Spike-specific TCR breadth was higher in Ad26.COV2.S recipients than in placebo recipients (P = 0.0014). After vaccination, substantial breadth of spike-specific CD8+ and CD4+ T cell responses was reported. According to the authors, total T cell responses may have been underestimated by the TCR breadth and depth analyses.

The intended sense of this specimen's treatment or condition label: roughly 20 received Ad26.COV2.S at low or high dose, single or two shots; a few received placebo; per-sample allocation not given. For vaccine and placebo recipients, repertoires were sequenced using samples collected on day 63 after the first injection. In Cohort 1b, more than 20 adults aged 18-55 years were enrolled at a single site in Boston, USA, between 29 July and 7 August 2020. Ad26.COV2.S was a replication-incompetent adenovirus type 26 vector that expressed a prefusion-stabilized SARS-CoV-2 spike protein derived from the original Wuhan strain. Regarding this clone: Its antigen is currently not known. No much larger clone is present one base from it, and per-base qualities are unavailable.

The CDR3 contains 14 residues, cysteine and phenylalanine counted. Here the CDR3 DNA is all that survives: 42 bases in frame from base 1. V gives up 1 base and J gives up 5 bases, and the segment between their germline ends measures 9 bases. According to the germline V gene, CDR1 reads MGHDK and CDR2 reads SYGVNS. The immunoSEQ Assay was the method used to sequence TCRbeta CDR3 regions. After extraction, genomic DNA underwent amplification by bias-controlled multiplex PCR, followed by high-throughput sequencing. The published analysis was carried out like this. Collapsing and filtering of sequences were performed to quantify the absolute abundance of each unique TCRbeta CDR3 region. Usable DNA was measured by amplifying reference genes present in all nucleated cells, and TCRbeta template counts were normalized to that usable DNA to estimate T cell fraction. Repertoire TCRs were annotated as SARS-CoV-2-specific by exact matching of V gene, CDR3 amino acid sequence and J gene to a known reactive TCR set. The reference SARS-CoV-2 TCR set was obtained from MIRA and was filtered for enrichment in COVID-19-positive ImmuneCODE repertoires, whereby public or cross-reactive TCRs were removed. Using the MIRA antigens, annotated TCRs were further analysed by specific ORF or by position within an ORF. Breadth was defined as the number of annotated unique rearrangements divided by the total number of unique productive rearrangements, and depth was defined as the summed frequency of the annotated unique rearrangements. Two-sided Wilcoxon rank-sum tests were applied when comparing TCR breadth between groups. TCRdb holds this immuneACCESS table with in-frame rearrangements only. Some clones are missing; in checked studies, unresolved V genes explain under half, and the rest has no known cause. The V and J calls and the clone size are those of that table, but D and trimming were determined from the DNA. In this sample the table shows around 500,000 clones, approximately 90% of which occur a single time. The top ten clonotypes cover under 2% of the sample.

The receptor was isolated from a person between 18 and 65 years old who received the Ad26.COV2.S COVID-19 vaccine or a placebo. In this chain, TRBV25-1 is recombined with TRBJ1-5; 5 matching bases give a weak D call of TRBD1. Material: peripheral blood, obtained in a trial of Ad26.COV2.S vaccine versus placebo. The bases are TGTGCCAGCAGTGAATCGGGGGTGTATCAGCCCCAGCATTTT. This codes for CASSESGVYQPQHF. When the CDR3 is completed using the reference TRBV25-1 and TRBJ1-5 genes on either side, the full variable domain is EADIYQTPRYLVIGTGKKITLECSQTMGHDKMYWYQQDPGMELHLIHYSYGVNSTEKGDLSSESTVSRIRTEHFPLTLESARPSHTSQYLCASSESGVYQPQHFGDGTRLSIL.